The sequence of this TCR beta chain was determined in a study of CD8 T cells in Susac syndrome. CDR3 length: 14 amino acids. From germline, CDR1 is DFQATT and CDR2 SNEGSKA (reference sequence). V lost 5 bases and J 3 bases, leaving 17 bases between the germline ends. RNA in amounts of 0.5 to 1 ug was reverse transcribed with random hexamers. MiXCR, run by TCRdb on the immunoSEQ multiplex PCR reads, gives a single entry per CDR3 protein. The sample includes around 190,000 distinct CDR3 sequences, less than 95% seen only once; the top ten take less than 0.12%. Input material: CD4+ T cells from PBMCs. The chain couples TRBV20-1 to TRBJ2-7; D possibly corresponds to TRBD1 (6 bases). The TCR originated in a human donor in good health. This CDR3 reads CSAQEPRQDYEQYF. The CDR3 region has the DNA TGCAGTGCTCAGGAACCGAGACAGGACTACGAGCAGTACTTC.